The next 22 T cell receptor beta chains were all read from a single sample in a study of CD8 T cells in ankylosing spondylitis. TCRdb independently ran MiXCR on the 5' RACE reads; one entry per CDR3 protein. The sample lists around 130,000 distinct CDR3 sequences; roughly 6.6% were seen once. Input material: blood, either unsorted or a sorted T cell fraction (not recorded which). These receptors were collected from a male donor with ankylosing spondylitis or in good health (not recorded which).

There are many counts of this clonotype. This rearrangement joins TRBV29-1 to TRBJ2-7; D uncertain. Germline V lookup: CDR1 SQVTM, CDR2 ANQGSEA. The CDR3 totals 11 residues. The V gene lost 4 bases and the J gene lost 3 bases, with 7 bases spanning the gap. For the CDR3, the DNA is TGCAGCGTTGGAGTTAGCTACGAGCAGTACTTC. Its protein product is CSVGVSYEQYF.

This clonotype was counted at least ten times. This sequence joins TRBV6-5 and TRBJ2-3; D unresolved. V dropped 0 bases and J dropped 1 base, with 11 bases sitting between them. The CDR3 spans 16 residues. Per germline, CDR1 MNHEY and CDR2 SVGAGI. CDR3 bases: TGTGCCAGCAGTTACTCCGGACCATGGGGCACAGATACGCAGTATTTT. It encodes CASSYSGPWGTDTQYF.

There are many counts of this clonotype. The chain combines TRBV12-3 or TRBV12-4 with TRBJ2-5; 11 bases fit TRBD2. The length of the CDR3 is 13 residues. With 9 bases clipped from V and 5 bases from J, the junction kept 5 bases outside the gene matches. CDR3 amino acids: CASLLAGGETQYF. The CDR3 nucleotides are TGTGCCAGTCTTTTAGCGGGAGGGGAGACCCAGTACTTC.

This clonotype was seen ten or more times. The gene calls are TRBV7-8 and TRBJ2-1, with D possibly matching TRBD1 (5 bases). V shed 0 bases and J shed 0 bases, with 9 bases lying between them. The length of the CDR3 is 16 residues. Germline CDR1 SGHVS, CDR2 FQNEAQ. CDR3 nucleotide sequence: TGTGCCAGCAGCTTAGCCGCAGGGCTCTCCTACAATGAGCAGTTCTTC. Encoded protein: CASSLAAGLSYNEQFF.

Many counts were recorded for this clonotype. V usage is TRBV20-1 and J usage is TRBJ2-2; 7 bases fit TRBD2. The V gene end was trimmed by 2 bases and the J gene end by 7 bases; junction bases not matched to a gene: 4. The CDR3 is 13 residues long. Germline V gene lookup returns CDR1 DFQATT and CDR2 SNEGSKA (reference sequence). The CDR3 DNA sequence: TGCAGTGCTAGAATCCTAGCGGTCGGGGAGCTGTTTTTT. Residues: CSARILAVGELFF.

This clonotype was seen many times. This chain uses TRBV10-3 with TRBJ1-5; D gene uncertain. This CDR3 has 14 residues. V was clipped by 10 bases and J by 4 bases, with 17 bases between them. Germline V lookup: CDR1 ENHRY, CDR2 SYGVKD. This chain's CDR3 is CATSVGAQNQPQHF. The CDR3 coding sequence is TGTGCCACCTCCGTGGGTGCTCAAAATCAGCCCCAGCATTTT.

This clonotype appeared many times. The V call is TRBV12-3 or TRBV12-4, the J call TRBJ1-3; D unclear. Trimming took off 6 bases at V and 0 bases at J, with 6 bases between the two ends. The CDR3 runs 13 residues. CDR3 in DNA: TGTGCCAGCAGGTTATCCTCTGGAAACACCATATATTTT. Its protein is CASRLSSGNTIYF.

This clonotype was found many times. The chain combines TRBV5-6 with TRBJ2-2, with 7 nucleotides matching TRBD1. The CDR3 sequence is 14 residues long. The ends lost 0 bases at V and 6 bases at J; junction bases unmatched: 2. In germline, CDR1 is SGHDT, CDR2 YYEEEE. The CDR3 DNA sequence: TGTGCCAGCAGCTTGGGACAGGGCTCCGGGGAGCTGTTTTTT. Translating gives CASSLGQGSGELFF.

This clonotype was seen many times. The chain recombines TRBV20-1 with TRBJ2-1; 11 bases align to TRBD2. The V gene's germline CDR1 is DFQATT and CDR2 SNEGSKA (reference sequence). V dropped 6 bases and J dropped 4; count of bases not matched to a gene: 5. CDR3 length equals 14 residues. The DNA of the CDR3 is TGCAGTGCCATAGCGGGGGGGAAGTACAATGAGCAGTTCTTC. Translation gives CSAIAGGKYNEQFF.

This clonotype was recorded many times. The chain carries TRBV10-3 and TRBJ2-3; TRBD2 agrees at 7 bases. Germline CDR1 ENHRY, CDR2 SYGVKD. The ends lost 3 bases at V and 1 base at J; junction bases unmatched: 7. This CDR3 is built from 16 residues. CDR3 loop: CAISDRSGAGTDTQYF. The CDR3 DNA follows: TGTGCCATCAGTGATCGGAGCGGGGCGGGCACAGATACGCAGTATTTT.

This clonotype was counted many times. The rearrangement joins TRBV24-1 to TRBJ2-7, with D hard to call. The CDR3 totals 11 residues. The V gene lost 3 bases and the J gene lost 3 bases, with 2 bases spanning the gap. The germline V gene encodes CDR1 KGHDR and CDR2 SFDVKD. CDR3 sequence (DNA): TGTGCCACCAGTGATGGCTACGAGCAGTACTTC. It codes for CATSDGYEQYF.

In this sample, this clonotype turned up many times. The chain joins TRBV5-1 to TRBJ2-1, with no clear D. Trimming cost V 0 bases and J 6 bases, with 10 bases left between them. Germline V gene lookup returns CDR1 SGHRS and CDR2 YFSETQ. CDR3 length: 14 residues. In DNA, the CDR3 is TGCGCCAGCAGCTTGGCCTCGTTCGCCAATGAGCAGTTCTTC. This encodes CASSLASFANEQFF.

This clonotype was seen more than once but under ten times. The chain recombines TRBV20-1 with TRBJ2-5; TRBD2 matches at 8 bases. The CDR3 is 17 residues long. Germline V CDR1 and CDR2: DFQATT, SNEGSKA (reference sequence). V was clipped by 3 bases and J by 4 bases; unmatched bases: 16. This CDR3 reads CSASPVAGTRMGETQYF. The CDR3 nucleotides are TGCAGTGCTAGTCCGGTAGCGGGGACTAGGATGGGAGAGACCCAGTACTTC.

This clonotype was seen only a few times. The chain recombines TRBV7-2 with TRBJ1-2; 8 nucleotides match TRBD1. The CDR3 runs 14 residues. In germline, CDR1 is SGHTA, CDR2 FQGNSA. V dropped 6 bases and J dropped 5; count of bases not matched to a gene: 8. The CDR3 region is CASRTPGQEYGYTF. The CDR3 region has the DNA TGTGCCAGCAGGACACCGGGACAGGAGTATGGCTACACCTTC.

This clonotype showed up many times. The chain has TRBV20-1 and TRBJ2-1; TRBD2 matches 16 bases. Germline lookup yields CDR1 DFQATT and CDR2 SNEGSKA (reference sequence). This CDR3 contains 17 residues. V gave up 2 bases and J gave up 5 bases; unmatched junction bases: 6. The CDR3 region has the DNA TGCAGTGCTAGATTGGGACTAGCGGGAGGGTCCGACAATGAGCAGTTCTTC. Encoded protein: CSARLGLAGGSDNEQFF.

At least ten counts were recorded for this clonotype. The chain combines TRBV20-1 with TRBJ1-2, with TRBD1 as a possible D gene (6 bases). Per germline, CDR1 DFQATT and CDR2 SNEGSKA (reference sequence). V was pared by 5 bases and J by 7 bases, with 17 bases between. CDR3 length: 13 residues. The CDR3 loop is CSARLQGIGGYTF. The CDR3 DNA is TGCAGTGCTCGCCTCCAGGGGATAGGTGGCTACACCTTC.

This clonotype occurred many times. The J gene is TRBJ1-1, the V gene TRBV5-1; D is unresolved. Germline V CDR1 and CDR2: SGHRS, YFSETQ. CDR3 size: 13 residues. V dropped 0 bases and J dropped 1 base, with 4 bases sitting between them. The CDR3 region is CASSLVWNTEAFF. Written as DNA, the CDR3 is TGCGCCAGCAGCTTGGTGTGGAACACTGAAGCTTTCTTT. The complete variable domain, with remaining parts taken from reference TRBV5-1 and TRBJ1-1, reads KAGVTQTPRYLIKTRGQQVTLSCSPISGHRSVSWYQQTPGQGLQFLFEYFSETQRNKGNFPGRFSGRQFSNSRSEMNVSTLELGDSALYLCASSLVWNTEAFFGQGTRLTVV.

In its sample, this clonotype was seen many times. The rearrangement joins TRBV20-1 to TRBJ1-6, with 9 bases fitting TRBD1. The ends lost 0 bases at V and 7 bases at J; junction bases unmatched: 4. Germline V gene sequence: CDR1 DFQATT, CDR2 SNEGSKA (reference sequence). This CDR3 contains 15 residues. CDR3 sequence reads: CSARDRDRENSPLHF. DNA for the CDR3: TGCAGTGCTAGAGATCGGGACAGGGAAAATTCACCCCTCCACTTT.

This clonotype was found many times. The J gene is TRBJ1-2, the V gene TRBV29-1; a possible D gene is TRBD1 (5 bases). This CDR3 spans 11 amino acids. Germline lookup yields CDR1 SQVTM and CDR2 ANQGSEA. V lost 5 bases to trimming and J lost 8 bases, with 12 bases between them. CDR3 nucleotides: TGCAGCGTTAGTGGGGCGCAAGGCTACACCTTC. Translation: CSVSGAQGYTF.

The sample holds many counts of this clonotype. DNA of the CDR3: TGTGCCAGCAGCTCCCGTAGCGGGACGAATGAGACCCAGTACTTC. Residues: CASSSRSGTNETQYF. The V gene is TRBV7-9, the J gene TRBJ2-5; 8 positions agree with TRBD2. V lost 4 bases to trimming and J lost 5 bases; unmatched junction nucleotides: 9. The CDR3 loop spans 15 amino acids. Germline assignment: CDR1 SEHNR and CDR2 FQNEAQ (reference sequence). Based on the CDR3 plus reference TRBV7-9 and TRBJ2-5, the full variable domain is DTGVSQNPRHKITKRGQNVTFRCDPISEHNRLYWYRQTLGQGPEFLTYFQNEAQLEKSRLLSDRFSAERPKGSFSTLEIQRTEQGDSAMYLCASSSRSGTNETQYFGPGTRLLVL.

This clonotype was seen at least ten times. The chain has TRBV11-2 and TRBJ2-1, with D perhaps matching TRBD2 (5 bases). CDR1 SGHAT and CDR2 FQNNGV come from the germline V gene. CDR3 length: 18 residues. The V end was cut by 3 bases, the J end by 8 bases, with 26 bases between. The DNA of the CDR3 is TGTGCCAGCAGCTTTAGGTGGATCGGCCAGACGGGAAGGGATGAGCAGTTCTTC. This sequence encodes CASSFRWIGQTGRDEQFF.

This clonotype was recorded many times. The chain employs TRBV20-1 and TRBJ2-5, with D perhaps assigned TRBD1 or TRBD2 (6 bases each). The CDR3 runs to 15 residues. CDR1 and CDR2 from the germline V gene are DFQATT and SNEGSKA (reference sequence). Trimming left V 0 bases short and J 2 bases short, with 13 bases between. Written as DNA, the CDR3 is TGCAGTGCTAGAGATTTCAGGAGGGGGCAAGAGACCCAGTACTTC. It translates to CSARDFRRGQETQYF.